Listed below are T cell receptor beta chains from one sample, sequenced in a study of cytomegalovirus exposure and HLA in healthy donors. This table comes from immunoSEQ multiplex PCR, and its TCRdb copy is limited to in-frame clones, with some not included. Of about 65,000 clones in the sample, 62% were seen once. The sample taken for sequencing was PBMCs. These TCRs come from a man aged 25 to 40 in good health and CMV-seronegative. The CDR3 runs from the conserved cysteine through the conserved F or W. D genes are given only for firm matches. Expanded clones are given a class, and other clones once, few, many or no size at all.

D	size	V	J	DNA	CDR3
NA	NA	TRBV6-6	TRBJ1-2	TGTGCCAGCAGTTCAGGGTGGGGCTACACCTTC	CASSSGWGYTF
TRBD1	NA	TRBV6-5	TRBJ1-4	TGTGCCAGCAGACCAGGGGGCTCTAATGAAAAACTGTTTTTT	CASRPGGSNEKLFF
TRBD1	NA	TRBV5-1	TRBJ2-7	TGCGCCAGCAGCGGGACAGTCTTCGAGCAGTACTTC	CASSGTVFEQYF
TRBD1	NA	TRBV19	TRBJ2-6	TGTGCCAGTAGCGACAGGGTAAGCTTCTGGGCCAACGTCCTGACTTTC	CASSDRVSFWANVLTF
NA	few	TRBV18	TRBJ2-3	TGTGCCAGCTCACCACAGGAGACAGATACGCAGTATTTT	CASSPQETDTQYF
NA	NA	TRBV6-5	TRBJ2-2	TGTGCCAGCAGTCCCTATGCCGGGGAGCTGTTTTTT	CASSPYAGELFF
NA	NA	TRBV5-4	TRBJ1-4	TGTGCCAGCAGCTTGGCTGGGTTTGGGGCAAATGAAAAACTGTTTTTT	CASSLAGFGANEKLFF
TRBD1	NA	TRBV7-6	TRBJ2-3	TGTGCCAGCAGCTTAAGGGACAGGGGACCAGATACGCAGTATTTT	CASSLRDRGPDTQYF
TRBD1	NA	TRBV7-9	TRBJ1-6	TGTGCCAGCAGCTTGGGGACAGGGGGAGAATCACCCCTCCACTTT	CASSLGTGGESPLHF
NA	NA	TRBV6-5	TRBJ2-7	TGTGCCAGCACCCGAACAGGGATTTCCTACGAGCAGTACTTC	CASTRTGISYEQYF
TRBD2	NA	TRBV30	TRBJ2-3	TGTGCCTGGAGTGAAAATAGCGGGGAAACAGATACGCAGTATTTT	CAWSENSGETDTQYF
NA	NA	TRBV30	TRBJ1-2	TGTGCCTGGAGAGGAGCTCCCCATTGGGAGGGCTACACCTTC	CAWRGAPHWEGYTF
TRBD2	NA	TRBV13	TRBJ2-7	TGTGCCAGCAGCCCCCGTCGGCTAGCGGGGGGAAACTCCTACGAGCAGTACTTC	CASSPRRLAGGNSYEQYF
TRBD1	NA	TRBV7-2	TRBJ1-4	TGTGCCAGCAGCCCCCGGACAGGGTATGAAAAACTGTTTTTT	CASSPRTGYEKLFF
NA	NA	TRBV29-1	TRBJ2-2	TGCAGCGTTGGTGTTGGAGGAACCGGGGAGCTGTTTTTT	CSVGVGGTGELFF
TRBD2	NA	TRBV5-1	TRBJ2-1	TGCGCCAGCGATAGTAGCGGGGAGGGTTTTGAGCAGTTCTTC	CASDSSGEGFEQFF
NA	few	TRBV7-8	TRBJ1-2	TGTGCCAGCAGCTTAGCCCCCTGGACAGTGCGTGGCTACACCTTC	CASSLAPWTVRGYTF
NA	few	TRBV7-2	TRBJ2-5	TGTGCCAGCAGCTTCAGTCGCAGAGAGACCCAGTACTTC	CASSFSRRETQYF
NA	few	TRBV9	TRBJ2-3	TGTGCCAGCAGCGTAGAGACAGGGACTAGCACAGATACGCAGTATTTT	CASSVETGTSTDTQYF
TRBD1	once	TRBV5-1	TRBJ2-2	TGCGCCAGCAGCATAGAGGGGGCGAGCAGGGAGCTGTTTTTT	CASSIEGASRELFF
TRBD2	NA	TRBV2	TRBJ2-7	TGTGCCAGCCAGCGGGGGGCCTACGAGCAGTACTTC	CASQRGAYEQYF
NA	NA	TRBV4-2	TRBJ2-7	TGTGCCAGCAGCCATATTAACGGCGAGCAGTACTTC	CASSHINGEQYF
NA	NA	TRBV4-1	TRBJ2-3	TGCGCCAGCAGCCAAGCTGGAGGGGGGGGCCGAAGCACAGATACGCAGTATTTT	CASSQAGGGGRSTDTQYF
NA	NA	TRBV19	TRBJ1-1	TGTGCCAGTAGACCCATAGGGGTGAACACTGAAGCTTTCTTT	CASRPIGVNTEAFF
TRBD1	NA	TRBV5-1	TRBJ2-7	TGCGCCAGCTATGGGTCGGGGACAGGGAAATCTTACGAGCAGTACTTC	CASYGSGTGKSYEQYF
NA	once	TRBV29-1	TRBJ1-1	TGCAGCGTCCGGGACACTTTTATGAACACTGAAGCTTTCTTT	CSVRDTFMNTEAFF
TRBD1	NA	TRBV7-6	TRBJ1-6	TGTGCCAGCAGCTCGGAAACCGGACAGGGGGATAATTCACCCCTCCACTTT	CASSSETGQGDNSPLHF
TRBD2	NA	TRBV11-1	TRBJ2-1	TGTGCCAGCAGCTTAAGACTAGCGGCTTACAATGAGCAGTTCTTC	CASSLRLAAYNEQFF
NA	NA	TRBV29-1	TRBJ1-1	TGCAGCGCCCGGACAGAAAGGGACACTGAAGCTTTCTTT	CSARTERDTEAFF
TRBD2	NA	TRBV7-7	TRBJ2-1	TGTGCCAGCAGCCCCGGGACTAGCGGACGAAACTACAATGAGCAGTTCTTC	CASSPGTSGRNYNEQFF
TRBD2	NA	TRBV5-4	TRBJ2-3	TGTGCCAGCAGCAGCGGGGGGCGGGATACGCAGTATTTT	CASSSGGRDTQYF
TRBD1	few	TRBV19	TRBJ1-2	TGTGCCAGTAATGAGGGACAGAACTATGGCTACACCTTC	CASNEGQNYGYTF
NA	NA	TRBV2	TRBJ2-1	TGTGCCAGCACGGAAGGGGGGGGGTACAATGAGCAGTTCTTC	CASTEGGGYNEQFF
NA	NA	TRBV2	TRBJ1-2	TGTGCCAGCAGTGTGCAGGGGCTACCTACTAACTATGGCTACACCTTC	CASSVQGLPTNYGYTF
TRBD1	NA	TRBV2	TRBJ1-1	TGTGCCAGCAGCAGCGACAGGGATCTCGCTTTCTTT	CASSSDRDLAFF